The subject of this entry is one TCR beta chain. This record belongs to a study of OX40 agonist ivuxolimab in advanced cancers. Study overall: Anti-PD-1, anti-PD-L1 or anti-CTLA-4 therapy given earlier was allowed, and roughly 40% had some.

Germline-derived CDR1 and CDR2 are SGHRS and YFSETQ. The CDR3 consists of 16 residues. V trimming: 0 bases; J trimming: 4 bases; junction bases outside the gene matches: 7. Some clones are missing from TCRdb's copy, which holds only in-frame ones; the method was immunoSEQ multiplex PCR. Among 72,000 or so clones listed, 80% were seen once. The TCR comes from an adult with an advanced solid tumor such as melanoma, head and neck, liver or kidney cancer. The sample consisted of CD4+ or CD8+ T cells sorted from blood, taken in a trial of the OX40 agonist ivuxolimab. V usage is TRBV5-1 and J usage is TRBJ2-5; 9 nucleotides agree with TRBD2. The DNA of the CDR3 is TGCGCCAGCAGCTTGGGACCCGCGGGGGGGCCAGAGACCCAGTACTTC. Translating it yields CASSLGPAGGPETQYF. The full variable domain, rest sourced from reference TRBV5-1 and TRBJ2-5, is KAGVTQTPRYLIKTRGQQVTLSCSPISGHRSVSWYQQTPGQGLQFLFEYFSETQRNKGNFPGRFSGRQFSNSRSEMNVSTLELGDSALYLCASSLGPAGGPETQYFGPGTRLLVL.